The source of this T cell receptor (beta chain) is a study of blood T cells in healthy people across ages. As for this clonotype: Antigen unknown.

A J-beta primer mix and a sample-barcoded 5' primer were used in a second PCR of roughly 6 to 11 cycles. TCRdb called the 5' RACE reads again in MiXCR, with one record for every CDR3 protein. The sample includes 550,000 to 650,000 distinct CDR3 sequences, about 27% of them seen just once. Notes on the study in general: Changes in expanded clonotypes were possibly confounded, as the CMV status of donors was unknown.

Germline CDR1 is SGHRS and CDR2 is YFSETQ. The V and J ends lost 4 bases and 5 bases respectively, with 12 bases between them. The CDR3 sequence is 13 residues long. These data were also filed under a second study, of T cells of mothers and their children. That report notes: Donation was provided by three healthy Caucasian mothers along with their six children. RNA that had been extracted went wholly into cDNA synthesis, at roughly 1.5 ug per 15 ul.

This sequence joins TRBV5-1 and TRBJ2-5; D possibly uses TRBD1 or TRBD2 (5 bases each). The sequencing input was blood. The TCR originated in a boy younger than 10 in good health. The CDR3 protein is CASSVDSGETQYF. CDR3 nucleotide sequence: TGCGCCAGCAGCGTGGACTCAGGGGAGACCCAGTACTTC.